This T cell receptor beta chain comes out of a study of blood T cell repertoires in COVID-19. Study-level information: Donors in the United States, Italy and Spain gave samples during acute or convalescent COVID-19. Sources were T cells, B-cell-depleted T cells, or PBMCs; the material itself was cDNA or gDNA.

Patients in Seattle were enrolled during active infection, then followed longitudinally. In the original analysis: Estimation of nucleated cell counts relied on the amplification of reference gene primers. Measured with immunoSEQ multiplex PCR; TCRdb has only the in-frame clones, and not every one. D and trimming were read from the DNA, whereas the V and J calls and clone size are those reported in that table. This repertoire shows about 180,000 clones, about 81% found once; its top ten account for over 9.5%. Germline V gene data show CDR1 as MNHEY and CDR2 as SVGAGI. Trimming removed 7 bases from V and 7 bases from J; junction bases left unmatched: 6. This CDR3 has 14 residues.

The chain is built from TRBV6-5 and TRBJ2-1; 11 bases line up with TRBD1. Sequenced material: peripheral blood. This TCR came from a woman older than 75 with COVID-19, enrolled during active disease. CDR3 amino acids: CASISGQGVNEQFF. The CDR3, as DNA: TGTGCCAGCATCTCGGGACAGGGGGTGAATGAGCAGTTCTTC.